This T cell receptor beta chain was sequenced for a study of memory B cells and T cells in multiple sclerosis (dated by TCRdb to 2016 to 2019). For context, the study as a whole: The study compared TCR beta repertoires of autoproliferating peripheral T cells with brain lesion-infiltrating T cells in multiple sclerosis patients. TCR sequencing included a couple of multiple sclerosis patients for whom either brain lesions at autopsy or brain-infiltrating cells from biopsy were available.

After CFSE-labeled PBMCs were cultured without a stimulus, the autoproliferating (CFSEdim) and non-proliferating (CFSEhi) T cell fractions were sequenced separately. Altogether, some 50 million CFSE-labeled PBMCs were kept in culture for 7 days with no stimulus, after which the replicate wells were combined. PBMCs were labeled with approximately 0.5 uM CFSE and were cultured without exogenous stimuli in serum-free AIM-V medium. Before use, PBMCs were isolated by Ficoll density gradient centrifugation and cryopreserved. Live 7-AAD-negative cells were sorted on a FACSAria III, washed with PBS, and frozen at -80 degrees C as dry pellets. Points the paper makes about the study in general: Because clone-set sizes differed between compartments, counts of shared clonotypes were influenced and normalization was required.

Spanning cysteine to phenylalanine, the CDR3 consists of 14 amino acids. Only the CDR3 DNA stays, 42 bases, in frame from base 1. The CDR1 and CDR2 encoded by the germline V gene are MNHNS and SASEGT. A remark on this clone: No antigen is known for it. Per-base qualities were not stored, and no clone one base away is much larger.

The immunoSEQ Platform was used to amplify TCRbeta CDR3 regions from extracted genomic DNA. Multiplex PCR, high-throughput sequencing and a vendor bioinformatics pipeline were combined in the immunoSEQ assay. The study's processing was this. Non-productive sequences and CDR3s under 4 amino acids long were removed, and the clonotype frequencies in each sample were recalculated. In immunoSEQ Analyzer 2.0, a clonotype counted as shared when the CDR3 amino acid, V gene and J gene sequences were identical. Repertoire overlap was normalized by dividing shared clonotype counts by the product of both clone-set sizes, scaled by 1000 into arbitrary units. What TCRdb holds here is the immuneACCESS table cut down to in-frame rearrangements. Part of the clones is not present; checked against another copy, under half of the missing clones reflect an unresolved V gene, and the others are unexplained. The DNA gave D and trimming, while V, J and clone size come from that table. The sample contains over 35,000 clones, almost 85% of them found a single time. More than 0.95% of the sample rests with the top ten.

The clonotype comes from a human donor with multiple sclerosis. The chain links TRBV6-1 with TRBJ2-5; TRBD1 agrees with 9 junctional bases. The end of the DNA is better explained by TRBJ2-7, so the J call may be wrong. The specimen sequenced was PBMCs from blood kept in culture. The CDR3 amino acid sequence is: CASSPTGTGYEQYF. In nucleotide form, the sequence is TGTGCCAGCAGTCCAACCGGGACAGGGTACGAGCAGTACTTC.